The 8 T cell receptor beta chains below all came from one sample that was sequenced in a study of regulatory T cells in long-lasting Graves disease. Relying on iRepertoire HTBI primers and Arm-PCR of CDR3 regions, the team built TCR beta libraries. TCRdb passed the multiplex PCR reads through MiXCR, listing each CDR3 protein once. The repertoire holds approximately 690,000 distinct CDR3 sequences, approximately 29% seen once, with around 42% in the top ten. Described time point: persistent/refractory GD, antithyroid drugs over 5 years with positive TRAb. Isolated PBMC RNA provided the starting material for the TCR library. Sequenced material: peripheral blood mononuclear cells (PBMCs), taken when the disease was refractory, from a patient treated with antithyroid drugs. The receptors come from a female donor with Graves disease.

This clonotype was seen only a few times. At one end the junction does not follow the germline gene, possibly because of a read error. The chain has TRBV5-1 and TRBJ1-1, with D unclear. CDR3 length: 14 residues. In germline, CDR1 is SGHRS, CDR2 YFSETQ. The CDR3 DNA sequence: TGCGCCAGCAGCCTAGGACCTACGAACGCTGAAGCTTTCTTT. Encoded protein: CASSLGPTNAEAFF.

The chain uses TRBV7-6 and TRBJ2-7; 10 nucleotides match TRBD2. The CDR3 is 15 residues long. J was trimmed by 6 bases and V by 5 bases; bases with no gene match: 10. CDR1 and CDR2 (germline): SGHVS, FNYEAQ. The CDR3 DNA follows: TGTGCCAGCAGCCGTCTAGCGGGAGTTGAGGGCGAGCAGTACTTC. Its translation is CASSRLAGVEGEQYF.

A few counts support this clonotype. This chain links TRBV2 with TRBJ1-5, with D tentatively TRBD1 (6 bases). The V and J ends lost 6 bases and 2 bases respectively, with 11 bases between them. CDR1 SNHLY and CDR2 FYNNEI come from the germline V gene. The CDR3 covers 14 residues. CDR3 loop: CASRWGAGNQPQHF. CDR3 sequence (DNA): TGTGCCAGCAGGTGGGGGGCCGGCAATCAGCCCCAGCATTTT.

With respect to this clonotype: With a much larger clone just one base away, this may be a read error. The chain couples TRBV11-3 to TRBJ2-5, with D perhaps matching TRBD1 or TRBD2 (5 bases each). The CDR3 is 14 amino acids. CDR1 SGHNT and CDR2 YENEEA come from the germline V gene. Trimming removed 5 bases at V and 4 bases at J, with 14 bases between. The CDR3 region is CASSQRRDVETQYF. DNA of the CDR3: TGTGCCAGCAGCCAACGCAGGGACGTAGAGACCCAGTACTTC.

The rearrangement uses TRBV6-5 and TRBJ1-2; D is perhaps TRBD1 (6 bases). V dropped 4 bases and J dropped 4 bases, with 19 bases sitting between them. The CDR3 runs to 16 residues. Germline CDR1 reads MNHEY; CDR2 reads SVGAGI. This CDR3 is CASSSSGGAVGYGYTF. The DNA of the CDR3 is TGTGCCAGCAGTTCCTCTGGGGGGGCAGTGGGCTATGGCTACACCTTC.

This clonotype was found once. Its ends do not fully match the called genes, so a read error is possible. This rearrangement joins TRBV28 to TRBJ1-4; the D is unclear. There are 14 residues in the CDR3. Germline V gene lookup returns CDR1 MDHEN and CDR2 SYDVKM. The CDR3 DNA reads as TGTGCCAGCAGTTTAGTAGGACTTAATGAAAAACTGTCTTTT. Its protein product is CASSLVGLNEKLSF.

This clonotype was detected only a few times. The J gene is TRBJ2-7, the V gene TRBV11-2, with a weak D call TRBD1 (6 bases). Deletions cut 1 base from V and 5 bases from J, with 12 bases between. The CDR3 consists of 14 residues. From germline, CDR1 is SGHAT and CDR2 FQNNGV. CDR3 amino acids: CASSLVRGLDEQYF. The CDR3 nucleotides read TGTGCCAGCAGCTTAGTTAGGGGGTTAGACGAGCAGTACTTC.

The sample holds a few counts of this clonotype. V gene TRBV20-1 combines with J gene TRBJ1-1, with D perhaps matching TRBD1 (5 bases). The CDR3 is made up of 13 amino acids. CDR1 and CDR2 (germline): DFQATT, SNEGSKA (reference sequence). Trimming shortened V by 6 bases and J by 1 base, and 12 bases separated the two germline ends. The CDR3 coding sequence is TGCAGTGCAACCGGGACGGGGAACACTGAAGCTTTCTTT. Translated, it gives CSATGTGNTEAFF.